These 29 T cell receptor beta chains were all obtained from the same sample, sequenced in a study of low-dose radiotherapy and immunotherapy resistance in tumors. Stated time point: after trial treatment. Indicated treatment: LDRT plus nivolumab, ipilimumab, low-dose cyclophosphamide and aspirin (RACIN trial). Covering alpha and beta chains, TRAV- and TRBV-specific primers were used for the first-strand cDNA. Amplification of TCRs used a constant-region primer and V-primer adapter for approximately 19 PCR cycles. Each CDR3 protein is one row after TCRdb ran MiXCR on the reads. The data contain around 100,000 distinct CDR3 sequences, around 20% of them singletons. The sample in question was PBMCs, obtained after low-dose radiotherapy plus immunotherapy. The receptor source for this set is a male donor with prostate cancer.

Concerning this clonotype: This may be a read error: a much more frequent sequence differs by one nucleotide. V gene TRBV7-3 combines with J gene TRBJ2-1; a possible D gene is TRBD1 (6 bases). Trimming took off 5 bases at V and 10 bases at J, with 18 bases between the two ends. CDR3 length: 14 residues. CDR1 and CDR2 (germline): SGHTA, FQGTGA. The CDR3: CASSQGTFSYEQFF. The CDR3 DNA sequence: TGTGCCAGCAGCCAGGGGACATTCTCCTACGAGCAGTTCTTC.

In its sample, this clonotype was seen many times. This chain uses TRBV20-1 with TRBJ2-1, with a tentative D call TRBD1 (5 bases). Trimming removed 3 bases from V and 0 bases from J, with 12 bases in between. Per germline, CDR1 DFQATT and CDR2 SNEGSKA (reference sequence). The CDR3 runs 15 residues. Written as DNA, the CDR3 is TGCAGTGCTAGGCAGGGCGAAAGCTCCTACAATGAGCAGTTCTTC. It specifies CSARQGESSYNEQFF.

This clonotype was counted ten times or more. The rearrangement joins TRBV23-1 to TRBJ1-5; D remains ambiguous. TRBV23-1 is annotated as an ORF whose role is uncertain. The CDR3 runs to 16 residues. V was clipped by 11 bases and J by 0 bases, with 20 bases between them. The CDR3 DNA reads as TGCGCCGGCGCTCGCCGGGCCCAGTATAGCAATCAGCCCCAGCATTTT. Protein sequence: CAGARRAQYSNQPQHF.

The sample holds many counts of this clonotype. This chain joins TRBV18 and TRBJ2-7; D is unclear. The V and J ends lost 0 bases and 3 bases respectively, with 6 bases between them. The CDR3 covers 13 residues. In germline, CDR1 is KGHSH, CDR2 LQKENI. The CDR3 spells CASSPPESYEQYF. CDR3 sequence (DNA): TGTGCCAGCTCACCACCGGAAAGCTACGAGCAGTACTTC.

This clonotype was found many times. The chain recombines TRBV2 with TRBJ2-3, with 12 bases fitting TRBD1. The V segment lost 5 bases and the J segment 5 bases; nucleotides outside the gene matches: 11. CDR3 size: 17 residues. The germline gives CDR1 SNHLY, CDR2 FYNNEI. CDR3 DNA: TGTGCCAGCAGTTCCGGGACAGGGGGCCTGAGGGGAGATACGCAGTATTTT. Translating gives CASSSGTGGLRGDTQYF. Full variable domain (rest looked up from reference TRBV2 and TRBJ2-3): EPEVTQTPSHQVTQMGQEVILRCVPISNHLYFYWYRQILGQKVEFLVSFYNNEISEKSEIFDDQFSVERPDGSNFTLKIRSTKLEDSAMYFCASSSGTGGLRGDTQYFGPGTRLTVL.

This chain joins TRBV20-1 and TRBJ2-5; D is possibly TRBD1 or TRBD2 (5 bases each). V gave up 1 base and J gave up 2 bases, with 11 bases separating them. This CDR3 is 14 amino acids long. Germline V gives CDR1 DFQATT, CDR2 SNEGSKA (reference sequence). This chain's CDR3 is CSARGGRYQETQYF. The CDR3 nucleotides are TGCAGTGCTAGAGGGGGACGGTATCAAGAGACCCAGTACTTC.

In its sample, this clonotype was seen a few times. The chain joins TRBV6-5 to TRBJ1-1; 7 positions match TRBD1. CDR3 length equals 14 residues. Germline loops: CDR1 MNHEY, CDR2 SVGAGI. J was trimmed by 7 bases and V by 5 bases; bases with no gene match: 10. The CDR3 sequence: CASSRSTGQGEAFF. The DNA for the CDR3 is TGTGCCAGCAGTCGTTCGACAGGGCAGGGTGAAGCTTTCTTT.

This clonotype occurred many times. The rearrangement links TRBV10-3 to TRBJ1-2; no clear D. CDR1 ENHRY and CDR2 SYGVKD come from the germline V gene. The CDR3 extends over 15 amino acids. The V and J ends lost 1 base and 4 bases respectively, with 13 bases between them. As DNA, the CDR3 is TGTGCCATCAGTGAGTACTCGGCAACGGGCTATGGCTACACCTTC. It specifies CAISEYSATGYGYTF.

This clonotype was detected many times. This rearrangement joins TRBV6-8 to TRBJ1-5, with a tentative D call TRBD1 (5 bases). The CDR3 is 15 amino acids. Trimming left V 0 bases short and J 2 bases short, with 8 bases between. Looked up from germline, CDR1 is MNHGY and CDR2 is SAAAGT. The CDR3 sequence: CASSYSPRGNQPQHF. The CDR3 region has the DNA TGTGCCAGCAGTTACTCTCCCAGGGGCAATCAGCCCCAGCATTTT.

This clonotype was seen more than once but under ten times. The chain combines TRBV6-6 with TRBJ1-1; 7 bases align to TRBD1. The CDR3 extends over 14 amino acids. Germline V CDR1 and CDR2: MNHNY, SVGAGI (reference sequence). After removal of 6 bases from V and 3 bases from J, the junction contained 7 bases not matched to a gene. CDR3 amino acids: CASSQDRADTEAFF. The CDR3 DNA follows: TGTGCCAGCAGCCAAGACAGGGCGGACACTGAAGCTTTCTTT.

CDR3 sequence: CASSLEGTGGNTEAFF. The CDR3 DNA reads as TGTGCCAGCAGCTTGGAGGGGACAGGGGGGAACACTGAAGCTTTCTTT. The J gene is TRBJ1-1, the V gene TRBV5-5, with 11 bases identical to TRBD1. The germline gives CDR1 SGHKS, CDR2 YYEKEE (reference sequence). Trimming removed 0 bases from V and 1 base from J; junction bases left unmatched: 2. There are 16 residues in the CDR3.

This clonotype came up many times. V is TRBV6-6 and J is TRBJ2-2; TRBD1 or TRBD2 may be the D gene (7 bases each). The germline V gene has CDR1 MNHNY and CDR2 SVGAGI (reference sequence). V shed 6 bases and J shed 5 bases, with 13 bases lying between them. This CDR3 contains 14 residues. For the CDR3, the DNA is TGTGCCAGCAGCCACAGGGGAGGGACCGGGGAGCTGTTTTTT. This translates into CASSHRGGTGELFF.

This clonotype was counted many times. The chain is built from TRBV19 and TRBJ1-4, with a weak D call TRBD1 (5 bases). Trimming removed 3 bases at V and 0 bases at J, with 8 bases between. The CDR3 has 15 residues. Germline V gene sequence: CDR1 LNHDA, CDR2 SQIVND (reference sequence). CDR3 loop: CASSIPGATNEKLFF. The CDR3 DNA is TGTGCCAGTAGTATCCCGGGGGCAACTAATGAAAAACTGTTTTTT.

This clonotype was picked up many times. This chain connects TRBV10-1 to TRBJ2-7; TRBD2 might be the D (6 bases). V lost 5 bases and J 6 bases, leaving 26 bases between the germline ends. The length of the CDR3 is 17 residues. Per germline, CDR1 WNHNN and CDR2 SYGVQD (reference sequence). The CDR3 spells CASSSAGRPPRGGEQYF. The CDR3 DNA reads TGCGCCAGCAGTTCCGCGGGACGGCCGCCCCGGGGTGGCGAGCAGTACTTC.

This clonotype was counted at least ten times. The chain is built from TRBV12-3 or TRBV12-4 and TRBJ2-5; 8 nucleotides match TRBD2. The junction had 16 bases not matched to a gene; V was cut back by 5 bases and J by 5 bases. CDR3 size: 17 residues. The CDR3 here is CASSGRLGRGAGETQYF. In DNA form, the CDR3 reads TGTGCCAGCAGTGGCCGCTTGGGGCGGGGGGCTGGGGAGACCCAGTACTTC.

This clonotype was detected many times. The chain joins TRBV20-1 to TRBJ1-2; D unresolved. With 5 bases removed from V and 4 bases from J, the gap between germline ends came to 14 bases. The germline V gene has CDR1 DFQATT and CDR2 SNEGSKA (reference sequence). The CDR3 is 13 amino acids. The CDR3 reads CSAFSSVGYGYTF. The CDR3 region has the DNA TGCAGTGCTTTCTCGTCGGTGGGCTATGGCTACACCTTC.

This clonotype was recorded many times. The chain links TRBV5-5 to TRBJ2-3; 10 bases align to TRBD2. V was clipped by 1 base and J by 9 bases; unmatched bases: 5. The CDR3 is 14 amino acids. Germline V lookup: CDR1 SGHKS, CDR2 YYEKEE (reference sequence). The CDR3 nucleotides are TGTGCCAGCAGCTTGCAGCGGGGGGGCCAAACGCAGTATTTT. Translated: CASSLQRGGQTQYF.

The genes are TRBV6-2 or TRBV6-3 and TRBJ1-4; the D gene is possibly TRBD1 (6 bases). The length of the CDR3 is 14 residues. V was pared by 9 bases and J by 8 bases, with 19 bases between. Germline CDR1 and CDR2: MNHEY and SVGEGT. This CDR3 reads CARALGQVGEKLFF. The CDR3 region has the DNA TGTGCCAGGGCCTTGGGACAAGTGGGGGAAAAACTGTTTTTT.

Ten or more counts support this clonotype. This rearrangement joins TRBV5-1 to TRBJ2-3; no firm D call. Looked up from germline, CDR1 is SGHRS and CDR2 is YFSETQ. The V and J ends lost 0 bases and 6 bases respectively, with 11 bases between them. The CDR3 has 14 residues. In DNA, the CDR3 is TGCGCCAGCAGCTTGGCCGGAACCGGGGATACGCAGTATTTT. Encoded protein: CASSLAGTGDTQYF.

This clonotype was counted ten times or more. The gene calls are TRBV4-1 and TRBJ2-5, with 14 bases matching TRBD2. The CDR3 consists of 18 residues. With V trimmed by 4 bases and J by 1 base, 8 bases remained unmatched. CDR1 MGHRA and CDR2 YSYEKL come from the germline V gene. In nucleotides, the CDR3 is TGCGCCAGCAGCCGCACCGGGACTAGCGGGGGAATCCAAGAGACCCAGTACTTC. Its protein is CASSRTGTSGGIQETQYF.

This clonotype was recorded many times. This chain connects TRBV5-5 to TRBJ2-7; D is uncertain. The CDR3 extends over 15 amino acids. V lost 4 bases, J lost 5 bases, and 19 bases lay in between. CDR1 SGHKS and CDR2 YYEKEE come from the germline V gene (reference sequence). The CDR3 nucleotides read TGTGCCAGCAGCCCTCCCTTAAAGAGCCTCAACGAGCAGTACTTC. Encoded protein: CASSPPLKSLNEQYF.

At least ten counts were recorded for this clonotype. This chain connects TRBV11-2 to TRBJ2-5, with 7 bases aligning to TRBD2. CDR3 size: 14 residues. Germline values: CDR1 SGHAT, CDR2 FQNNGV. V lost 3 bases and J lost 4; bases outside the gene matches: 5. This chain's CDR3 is CASSFGLAAETQYF. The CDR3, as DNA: TGTGCCAGCAGCTTTGGGCTAGCGGCAGAGACCCAGTACTTC.

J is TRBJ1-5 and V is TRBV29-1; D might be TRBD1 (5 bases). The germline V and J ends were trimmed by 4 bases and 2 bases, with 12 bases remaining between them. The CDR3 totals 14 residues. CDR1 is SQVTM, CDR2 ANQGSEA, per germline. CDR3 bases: TGCAGCGTTGCTGGGGCCGCGGGCAATCAGCCCCAGCATTTT. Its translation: CSVAGAAGNQPQHF.

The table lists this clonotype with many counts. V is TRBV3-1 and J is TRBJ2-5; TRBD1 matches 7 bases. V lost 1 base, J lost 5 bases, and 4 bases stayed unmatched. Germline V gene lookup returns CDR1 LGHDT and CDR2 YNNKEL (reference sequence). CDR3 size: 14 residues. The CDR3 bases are TGTGCCAGCAGCCAAGGCCAGGGGGATGAGACCCAGTACTTC. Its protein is CASSQGQGDETQYF.

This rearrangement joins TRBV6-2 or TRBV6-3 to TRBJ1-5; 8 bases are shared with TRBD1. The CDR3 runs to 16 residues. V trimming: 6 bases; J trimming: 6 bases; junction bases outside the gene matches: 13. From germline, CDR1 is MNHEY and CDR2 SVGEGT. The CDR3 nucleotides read TGTGCCAGCAGCCCACGAATGACAGGGGCGGGTCAGCCCCAGCATTTT. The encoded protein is CASSPRMTGAGQPQHF.

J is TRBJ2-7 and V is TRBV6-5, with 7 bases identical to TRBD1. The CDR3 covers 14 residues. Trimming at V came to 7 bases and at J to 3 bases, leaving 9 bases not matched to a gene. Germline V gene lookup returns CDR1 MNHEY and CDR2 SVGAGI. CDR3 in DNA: TGTGCCAGCATTAATACGGGACAGAGCTACGAGCAGTACTTC. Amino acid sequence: CASINTGQSYEQYF.

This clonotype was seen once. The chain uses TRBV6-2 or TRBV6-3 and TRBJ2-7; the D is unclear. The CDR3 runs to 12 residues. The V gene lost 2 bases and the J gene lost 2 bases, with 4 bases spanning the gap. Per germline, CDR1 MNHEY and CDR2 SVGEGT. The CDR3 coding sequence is TGTGCCAGCAGTTACGGTCCCTACGAGCAGTACTTC. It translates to CASSYGPYEQYF.

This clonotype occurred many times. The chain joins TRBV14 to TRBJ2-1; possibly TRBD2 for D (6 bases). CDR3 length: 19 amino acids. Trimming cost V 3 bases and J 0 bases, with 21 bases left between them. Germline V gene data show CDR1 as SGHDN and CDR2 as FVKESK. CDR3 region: CASSHPGLSQSSSYNEQFF. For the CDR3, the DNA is TGTGCCAGCAGCCATCCGGGACTCTCCCAATCTAGCTCCTACAATGAGCAGTTCTTC.

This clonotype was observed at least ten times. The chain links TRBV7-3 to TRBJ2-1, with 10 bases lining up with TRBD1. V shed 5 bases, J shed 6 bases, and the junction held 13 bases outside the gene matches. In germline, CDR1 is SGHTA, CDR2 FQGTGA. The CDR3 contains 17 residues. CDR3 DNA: TGTGCCAGCAGCGACCAGGCGACAGGGGGCCCATCCAATGAGCAGTTCTTC. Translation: CASSDQATGGPSNEQFF.